This T cell receptor beta chain was documented in a study of T cell responses to AZD1222 COVID-19 vaccine. Findings of the study overall: Clonal diversity was possibly underestimated, and the donors were mostly white British, with more females. Targets within unmutated variant regions were reportedly found for nearly half of spike-specific TCRs.

This table comes from immunoSEQ multiplex PCR, and its TCRdb copy is limited to in-frame clones, with some not included. In the table there are under 200,000 clones, about 89% of which are singletons. The germline gives CDR1 SQVTM, CDR2 ANQGSEA. The CDR3 is 13 residues long. Trimming pared 4 bases from V and 10 bases from J, leaving 17 bases between. About this clone: What it binds is unknown.

The chain is built from TRBV29-1 and TRBJ2-1; D is ambiguous. This clonotype was sampled from an adult in good health. This sample comprised peripheral blood, obtained on day 0 of MenACWY control vaccination. The CDR3 spells CSVGTARIGEQFF. CDR3 DNA sequence: TGCAGCGTTGGGACCGCCCGCATCGGGGAGCAGTTCTTC.